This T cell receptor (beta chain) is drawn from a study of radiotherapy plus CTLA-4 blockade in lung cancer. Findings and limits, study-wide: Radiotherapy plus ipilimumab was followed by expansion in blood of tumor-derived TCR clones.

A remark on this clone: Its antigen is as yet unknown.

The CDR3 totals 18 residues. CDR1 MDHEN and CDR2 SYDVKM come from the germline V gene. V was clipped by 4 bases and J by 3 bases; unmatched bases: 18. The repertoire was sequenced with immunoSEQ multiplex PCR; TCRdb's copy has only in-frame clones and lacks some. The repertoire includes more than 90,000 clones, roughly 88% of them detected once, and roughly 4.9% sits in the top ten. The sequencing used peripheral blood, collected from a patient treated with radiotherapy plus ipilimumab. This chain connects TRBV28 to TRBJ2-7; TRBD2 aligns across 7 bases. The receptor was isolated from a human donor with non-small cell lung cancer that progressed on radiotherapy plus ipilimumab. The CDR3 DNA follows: TGTGCCAGCAGTTCTTTGGTGGTATTTGCGGGAGTATACTACGAGCAGTACTTC. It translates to CASSSLVVFAGVYYEQYF.